This T cell receptor (beta chain) stems from a study of radiotherapy plus CTLA-4 blockade in lung cancer. Participants had chemo-refractory metastatic non-small-cell lung cancer and were treated with focal radiation plus ipilimumab CTLA-4 blockade. Per the germline V gene, CDR1 is SGHDT and CDR2 is YYEEEE. Trimming took off 0 bases at V and 2 bases at J, with 0 bases between the two ends. This CDR3 is built from 12 residues. As concerns this clone: The target antigen is unknown.

General study points: There was expansion of tumor-derived TCR clones in blood after radiotherapy plus ipilimumab.

Produced via immunoSEQ multiplex PCR; TCRdb's table is partial and in-frame only. In the table there are 95,000 to 150,000 clones, about nine tenths of which are singletons. The sequences come from peripheral blood, collected from a patient treated with radiotherapy plus ipilimumab. This clonotype originated in a human donor with non-small cell lung cancer that progressed on radiotherapy plus ipilimumab. The chain carries TRBV5-6 and TRBJ1-3, with D uncertain. CDR3: CASSLAGNTIYF. The DNA of the CDR3 is TGTGCCAGCAGCTTGGCTGGAAACACCATATATTTT.